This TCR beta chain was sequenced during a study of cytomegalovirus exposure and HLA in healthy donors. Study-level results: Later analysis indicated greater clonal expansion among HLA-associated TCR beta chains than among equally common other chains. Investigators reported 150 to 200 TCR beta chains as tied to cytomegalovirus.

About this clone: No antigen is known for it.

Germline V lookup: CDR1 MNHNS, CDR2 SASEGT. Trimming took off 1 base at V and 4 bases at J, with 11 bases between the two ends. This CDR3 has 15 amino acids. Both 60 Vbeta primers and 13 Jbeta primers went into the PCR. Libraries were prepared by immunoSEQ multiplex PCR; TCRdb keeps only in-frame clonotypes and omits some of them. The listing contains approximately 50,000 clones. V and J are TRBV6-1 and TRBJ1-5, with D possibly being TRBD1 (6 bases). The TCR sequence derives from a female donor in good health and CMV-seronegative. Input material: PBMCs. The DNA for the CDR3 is TGTGCCAGCAGTGAAGGGACAGTCTGGAATCAGCCCCAGCATTTT. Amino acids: CASSEGTVWNQPQHF.